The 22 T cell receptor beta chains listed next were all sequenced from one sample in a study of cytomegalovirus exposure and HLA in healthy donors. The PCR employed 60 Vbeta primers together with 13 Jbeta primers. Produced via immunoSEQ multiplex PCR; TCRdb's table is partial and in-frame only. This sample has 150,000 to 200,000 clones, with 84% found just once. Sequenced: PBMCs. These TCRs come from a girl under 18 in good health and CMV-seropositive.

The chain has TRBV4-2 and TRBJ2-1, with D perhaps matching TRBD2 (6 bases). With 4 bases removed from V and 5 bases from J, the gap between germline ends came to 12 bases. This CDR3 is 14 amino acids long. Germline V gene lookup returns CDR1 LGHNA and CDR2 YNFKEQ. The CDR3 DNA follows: TGTGCCAGCAGCCCCTACCGCGGGGACAATGAGCAGTTCTTC. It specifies CASSPYRGDNEQFF.

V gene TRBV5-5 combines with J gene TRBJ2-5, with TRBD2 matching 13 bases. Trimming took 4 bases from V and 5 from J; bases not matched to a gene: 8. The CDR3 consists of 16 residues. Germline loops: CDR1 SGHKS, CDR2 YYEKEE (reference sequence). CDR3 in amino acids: CASSRTSGGVYETQYF. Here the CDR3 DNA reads TGTGCCAGCAGCCGGACTAGCGGGGGAGTCTATGAGACCCAGTACTTC.

The CDR3 DNA sequence: TGTGCCAGCTCACCCCGCGGAGGGGAGGAAGCTTTCTTT. As protein: CASSPRGGEEAFF. This chain uses TRBV18 with TRBJ1-1, with TRBD1 as a possible D gene (5 bases). The ends were cut back, 3 bases at V and 8 bases at J, with 13 bases in the middle. Germline values: CDR1 KGHSH, CDR2 LQKENI. The CDR3 consists of 13 residues.

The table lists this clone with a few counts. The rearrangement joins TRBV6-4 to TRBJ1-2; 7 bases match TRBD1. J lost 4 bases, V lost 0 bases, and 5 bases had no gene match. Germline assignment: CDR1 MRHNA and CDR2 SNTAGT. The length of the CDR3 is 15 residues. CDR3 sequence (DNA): TGTGCCAGCAGTGACTCGGAGGGGGCGACCTATGGCTACACCTTC. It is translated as CASSDSEGATYGYTF.

The CDR3 sequence is CASSLVRTGRYEQYF. Here the CDR3 DNA reads TGTGCCAGCAGCTTAGTCCGGACAGGGAGGTACGAGCAGTACTTC. The chain couples TRBV11-3 to TRBJ2-7; the match to TRBD1 covers 8 bases. The CDR3 runs to 15 residues. Germline CDR1 reads SGHNT; CDR2 reads YENEEA. Trimming removed 1 base from V and 4 bases from J; junction bases left unmatched: 6.

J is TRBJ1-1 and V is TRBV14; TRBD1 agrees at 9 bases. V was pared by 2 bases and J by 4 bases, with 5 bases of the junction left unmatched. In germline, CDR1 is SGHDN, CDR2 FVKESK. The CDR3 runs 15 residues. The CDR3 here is CASSQQRTGATEAFF. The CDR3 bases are TGTGCCAGCAGCCAACAACGGACAGGGGCCACTGAAGCTTTCTTT.

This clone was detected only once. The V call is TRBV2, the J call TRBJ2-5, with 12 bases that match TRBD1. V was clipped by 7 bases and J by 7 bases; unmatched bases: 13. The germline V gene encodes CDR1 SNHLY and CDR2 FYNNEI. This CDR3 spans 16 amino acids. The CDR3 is CASTEPGQGARGTQYF. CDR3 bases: TGTGCCAGCACCGAGCCGGGACAGGGGGCTCGGGGGACCCAGTACTTC.

CDR3 in amino acids: CASSLSGNPPLHF. Here the CDR3 DNA reads TGTGCCAGCAGTTTATCGGGAAATCCACCCCTCCACTTT. V and J are TRBV28 and TRBJ1-6, with D hard to call. Germline loops: CDR1 MDHEN, CDR2 SYDVKM. This CDR3 is 13 amino acids long. V was clipped by 1 base and J by 11 bases, with 9 bases between them.

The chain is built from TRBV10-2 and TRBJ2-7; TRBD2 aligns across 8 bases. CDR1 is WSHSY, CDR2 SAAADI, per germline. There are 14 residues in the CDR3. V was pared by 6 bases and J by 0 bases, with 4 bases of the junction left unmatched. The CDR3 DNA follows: TGCGCCAGCAGAGTTAGCGGGGCCTCCTACGAGCAGTACTTC. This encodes CASRVSGASYEQYF.

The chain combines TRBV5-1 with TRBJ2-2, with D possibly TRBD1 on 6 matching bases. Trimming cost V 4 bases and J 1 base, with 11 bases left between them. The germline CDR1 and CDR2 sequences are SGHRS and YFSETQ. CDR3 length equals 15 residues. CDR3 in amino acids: CASSQDSLNTGELFF. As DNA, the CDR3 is TGCGCCAGCAGCCAGGACAGCCTGAACACCGGGGAGCTGTTTTTT.

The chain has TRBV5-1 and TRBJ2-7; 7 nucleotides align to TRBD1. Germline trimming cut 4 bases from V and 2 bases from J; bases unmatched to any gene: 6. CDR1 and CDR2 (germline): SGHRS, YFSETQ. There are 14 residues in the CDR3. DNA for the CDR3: TGCGCCAGCAGCATAATGACAGGGACCTACGAGCAGTACTTC. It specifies CASSIMTGTYEQYF.

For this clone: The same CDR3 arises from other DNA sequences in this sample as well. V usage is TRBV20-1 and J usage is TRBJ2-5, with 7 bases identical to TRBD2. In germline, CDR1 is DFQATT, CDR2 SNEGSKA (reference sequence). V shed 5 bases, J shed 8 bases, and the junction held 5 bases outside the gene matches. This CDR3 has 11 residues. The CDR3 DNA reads TGCAGTGCTTGGGACTATCCTACCCAGTACTTC. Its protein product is CSAWDYPTQYF.

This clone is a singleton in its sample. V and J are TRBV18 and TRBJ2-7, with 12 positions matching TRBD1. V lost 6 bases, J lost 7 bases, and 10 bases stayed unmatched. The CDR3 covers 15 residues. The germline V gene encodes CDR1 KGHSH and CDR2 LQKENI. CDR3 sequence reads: CASSRPGTGGREQYF. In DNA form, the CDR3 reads TGTGCCAGCTCTCGACCGGGGACAGGGGGCCGAGAGCAGTACTTC.

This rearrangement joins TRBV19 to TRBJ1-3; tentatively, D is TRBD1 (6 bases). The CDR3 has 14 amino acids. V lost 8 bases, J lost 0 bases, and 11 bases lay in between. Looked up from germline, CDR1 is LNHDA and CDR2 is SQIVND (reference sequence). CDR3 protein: CASRTAGSGNTIYF. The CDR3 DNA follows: TGTGCCAGTCGGACAGCCGGCTCTGGAAACACCATATATTTT.

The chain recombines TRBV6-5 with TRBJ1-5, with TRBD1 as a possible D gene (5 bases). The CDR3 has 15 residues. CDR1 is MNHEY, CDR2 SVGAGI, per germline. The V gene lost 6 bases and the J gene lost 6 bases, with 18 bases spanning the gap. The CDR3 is CASRAQPGGGQPQHF. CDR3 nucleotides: TGTGCCAGCAGGGCCCAACCGGGGGGGGGTCAGCCCCAGCATTTT.

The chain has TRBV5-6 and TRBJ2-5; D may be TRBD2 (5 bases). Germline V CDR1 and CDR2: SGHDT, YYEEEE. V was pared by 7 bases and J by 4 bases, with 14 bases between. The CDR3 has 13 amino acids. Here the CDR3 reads CASSNSRVETQYF. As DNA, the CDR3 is TGTGCCAGCTCCAACTCGCGGGTAGAGACCCAGTACTTC.

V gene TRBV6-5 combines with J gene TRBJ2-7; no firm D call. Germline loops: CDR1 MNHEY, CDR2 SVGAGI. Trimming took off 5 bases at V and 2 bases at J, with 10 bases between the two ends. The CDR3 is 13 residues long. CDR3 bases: TGTGCCAGCAGTGTCGCCCAGGCCTACGAGCAGTACTTC. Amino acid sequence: CASSVAQAYEQYF.

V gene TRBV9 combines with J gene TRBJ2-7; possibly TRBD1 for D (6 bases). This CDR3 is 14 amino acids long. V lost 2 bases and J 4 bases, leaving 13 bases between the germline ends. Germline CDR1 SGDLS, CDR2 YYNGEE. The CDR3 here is CASSVPDRPYEQYF. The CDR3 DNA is TGTGCCAGCAGCGTCCCAGACAGGCCTTACGAGCAGTACTTC.

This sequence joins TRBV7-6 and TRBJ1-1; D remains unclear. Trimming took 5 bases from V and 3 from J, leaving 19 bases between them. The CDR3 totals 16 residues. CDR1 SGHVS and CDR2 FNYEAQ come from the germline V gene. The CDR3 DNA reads TGTGCCAGCAGCCTCAGTTGGATTCAGAGGGACACTGAAGCTTTCTTT. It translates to CASSLSWIQRDTEAFF.

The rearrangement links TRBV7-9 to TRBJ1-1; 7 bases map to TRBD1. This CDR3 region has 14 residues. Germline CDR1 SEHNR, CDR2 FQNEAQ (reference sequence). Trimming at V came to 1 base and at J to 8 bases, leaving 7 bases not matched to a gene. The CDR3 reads CASSLVEGAGEAFF. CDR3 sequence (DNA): TGTGCCAGCAGCTTAGTTGAGGGGGCAGGGGAAGCTTTCTTT.

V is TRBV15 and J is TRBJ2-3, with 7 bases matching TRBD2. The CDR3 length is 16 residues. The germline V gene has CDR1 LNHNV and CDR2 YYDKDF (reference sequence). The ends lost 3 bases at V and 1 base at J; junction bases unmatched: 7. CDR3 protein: CATSSSGTTRTDTQYF. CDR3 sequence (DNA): TGTGCCACCAGCAGTTCCGGGACTACACGCACAGATACGCAGTATTTT.

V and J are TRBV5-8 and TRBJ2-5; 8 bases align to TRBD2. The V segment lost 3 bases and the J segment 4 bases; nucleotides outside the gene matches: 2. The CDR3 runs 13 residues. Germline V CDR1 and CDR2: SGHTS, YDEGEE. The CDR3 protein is CASSSGLGETQYF. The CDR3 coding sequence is TGTGCCAGCAGCTCGGGACTAGGAGAGACCCAGTACTTC.